One and the same sample provided the 8 T cell receptor beta chains below, sequenced in a study. TCRdb reprocessed the RT-PCR reads with MiXCR, giving one entry per CDR3 protein. The repertoire holds about 680,000 distinct CDR3 sequences, with approximately 14% as singletons. Sequenced sample: memory CD4+ T cells from blood. Source of these receptors: a female donor in good health, serving as a healthy control.

This clonotype was seen a few times. The V call is TRBV28, the J call TRBJ1-6; 9 nucleotides align to TRBD1. V lost 7 bases to trimming and J lost 7 bases; unmatched junction nucleotides: 11. Per the germline V gene, CDR1 is MDHEN and CDR2 is SYDVKM. There are 16 residues in the CDR3. CDR3 coding DNA: TGTGCCAGCACCCACCGACCGGGACAGGGAAATTCACCCCTCCACTTT. Its protein is CASTHRPGQGNSPLHF. The whole variable domain, remainder taken from reference TRBV28 and TRBJ1-6, is DVKVTQSSRYLVKRTGEKVFLECVQDMDHENMFWYRQDPGLGLRLIYFSYDVKMKEKGDIPEGYSVSREKKERFSLILESASTNQTSMYLCASTHRPGQGNSPLHFGNGTRLTVT.

This clonotype showed up many times. This chain joins TRBV6-6 and TRBJ2-1; D not certain. Looked up from germline, CDR1 is MNHNY and CDR2 is SVGAGI (reference sequence). The CDR3 length is 14 residues. Trimming removed 0 bases at V and 7 bases at J, with 10 bases between. For the CDR3, the DNA is TGTGCCAGCAGTTACTCGATATTAGAGAATGAGCAGTTCTTC. It encodes CASSYSILENEQFF.

This sequence joins TRBV7-2 and TRBJ2-7; D unresolved. CDR3 size: 14 residues. Germline V gene lookup returns CDR1 SGHTA and CDR2 FQGNSA. The V gene lost 5 bases and the J gene lost 4 bases, with 15 bases spanning the gap. The CDR3: CASSRKPSTYEQYF. The DNA for the CDR3 is TGTGCCAGCAGCAGAAAACCCTCAACTTACGAGCAGTACTTC.

This clonotype was seen at least ten times. This rearrangement joins TRBV5-6 to TRBJ2-1; TRBD2 matches at 9 bases. The CDR3 is 15 residues long. V was pared by 2 bases and J by 6 bases, with 6 bases of the junction left unmatched. Germline V gives CDR1 SGHDT, CDR2 YYEEEE. This CDR3 reads CASSFRGRASNEQFF. CDR3 in DNA: TGTGCCAGCAGCTTCCGCGGGAGGGCCTCCAATGAGCAGTTCTTC.

The chain is built from TRBV10-3 and TRBJ1-1, with unresolved D. Looked up from germline, CDR1 is ENHRY and CDR2 is SYGVKD. Trimming took off 8 bases at V and 3 bases at J, with 13 bases between the two ends. This CDR3 contains 13 residues. Here the CDR3 reads CAIAEKRDTEAFF. Written as DNA, the CDR3 is TGTGCCATCGCCGAGAAAAGGGACACTGAAGCTTTCTTT.

The sample holds a few counts of this clonotype. V gene TRBV24-1 combines with J gene TRBJ2-3; D unresolved. Trimming shortened V by 0 bases and J by 1 base, and 10 bases separated the two germline ends. The CDR3 spans 16 residues. Germline lookup yields CDR1 KGHDR and CDR2 SFDVKD. CDR3 nucleotide sequence: TGTGCCACCAGTGATTTGGGTCTTACGGGCACAGATACGCAGTATTTT. It is translated as CATSDLGLTGTDTQYF.

This sequence joins TRBV20-1 and TRBJ1-2, with a possible D match to TRBD1 (6 bases). CDR1 is DFQATT and CDR2 is SNEGSKA in the germline V gene (reference sequence). V was shortened by 5 bases and J by 4 bases, with 14 bases between the two germline ends. This CDR3 spans 13 amino acids. The CDR3: CSAALGGSYGYTF. Here the CDR3 DNA reads TGCAGTGCTGCCCTGGGGGGCAGCTATGGCTACACCTTC.

This clonotype was seen a few times. The CDR3 DNA is TGTGCCAGCAGCCCCCAGGCCCCGGTGGGCGGCTACACCTTC. Protein: CASSPQAPVGGYTF. The V gene is TRBV7-9, the J gene TRBJ1-2, with D unclear. The CDR3 spans 14 residues. V was trimmed by 5 bases and J by 8 bases, leaving 18 bases between them. Looked up from germline, CDR1 is SEHNR and CDR2 is FQNEAQ (reference sequence).